The next 18 T cell receptor beta chains were all read from a single sample in a study of control samples from healthy donors and cancer patients. Assay: immunoSEQ multiplex PCR; the TCRdb copy retains only in-frame clones and omits some. The sample shows 80,000 to 100,000 clones, roughly 90% of them seen only once. Sequencing was performed on blood. The source of these receptors is a human donor in good health. The donor label of this sample is uncertain.

V is TRBV7-3 and J is TRBJ2-5; D gene uncertain. The CDR3 spans 13 residues. CDR1 is SGHTA, CDR2 FQGTGA, per germline. Trimming pared 3 bases from V and 7 bases from J, leaving 12 bases between. In DNA, the CDR3 is TGTGCCAGCAGCTTGACCCCCACGGGGACCCAGTACTTC. Translated, it gives CASSLTPTGTQYF.

As to this clone: The junction shows a germline mismatch at one end, possibly a read error. This sequence joins TRBV29-1 and TRBJ1-2; D gene uncertain. Germline CDR1 SQVTM, CDR2 ANQGSEA. This CDR3 region has 14 residues. The chain's CDR3 is CSVEDEWQPYSYTF. The CDR3 DNA reads as TGCAGCGTTGAAGATGAATGGCAGCCCTATAGCTACACCTTC. Based on the CDR3 plus reference TRBV29-1 and TRBJ1-2, the full variable domain is SAVISQKPSRDICQRGTSLTIQCQVDSQVTMMFWYRQQPGQSLTLIATANQGSEATYESGFVIDKFPISRPNLTFSTLTVSNMSPEDSSIYLCSVEDEWQPYSYTFGSGTRLTVV.

This clone showed up just once. CDR3 residues: CATSDQGRTAGYTF. Written as DNA, the CDR3 is TGTGCCACCAGTGATCAGGGTCGTACCGCTGGCTACACCTTC. The chain combines TRBV24-1 with TRBJ1-2, with a possible D match to TRBD1 (5 bases). The length of the CDR3 is 14 residues. Germline lookup yields CDR1 KGHDR and CDR2 SFDVKD. V was trimmed by 3 bases and J by 7 bases, leaving 14 bases between them.

The rearrangement joins TRBV6-6 to TRBJ1-3; D unresolved. Per germline, CDR1 MNHNY and CDR2 SVGAGI (reference sequence). With 0 bases removed from V and 0 bases from J, the gap between germline ends came to 6 bases. The CDR3 is 15 amino acids. CDR3 bases: TGTGCCAGCAGTTACTCGGAGGCCTCTGGAAACACCATATATTTT. Its translation: CASSYSEASGNTIYF.

J is TRBJ2-3 and V is TRBV19, with 11 bases matching TRBD2. The CDR3 runs to 18 residues. Germline CDR1 reads LNHDA; CDR2 reads SQIVND (reference sequence). Losses at the gene ends were 4 bases for V and 0 bases for J; bases not matched to a gene: 9. The CDR3 DNA reads TGTGCCAGTAGTAAGGGAACTAGCGGGGGCTCTAGCACAGATACGCAGTATTTT. Its translation: CASSKGTSGGSSTDTQYF.

The chain has TRBV7-9 and TRBJ2-1; the match to TRBD1 covers 9 bases. Germline V gene sequence: CDR1 SEHNR, CDR2 FQNEAQ (reference sequence). J lost 4 bases, V lost 5 bases, and 6 bases had no gene match. The CDR3 has 15 residues. The CDR3 nucleotides are TGTGCCAGCAGCCCTTGGACAGGGGTATACAATGAGCAGTTCTTC. It specifies CASSPWTGVYNEQFF.

This chain links TRBV5-6 with TRBJ2-6; no clear D. V was shortened by 2 bases and J by 3 bases, with 6 bases between the two germline ends. In germline, CDR1 is SGHDT, CDR2 YYEEEE. The CDR3 covers 14 residues. The chain's CDR3 is CASSLLYGANVLTF. As DNA, the CDR3 is TGTGCCAGCAGCTTATTGTATGGGGCCAACGTCCTGACTTTC.

J is TRBJ1-4 and V is TRBV14; the D is unclear. V shed 5 bases and J shed 2 bases, with 6 bases lying between them. Germline assignment: CDR1 SGHDN and CDR2 FVKESK. This CDR3 has 13 amino acids. CDR3 protein: CASSGSTNEKLFF. CDR3 nucleotide sequence: TGTGCCAGCAGCGGATCGACTAATGAAAAACTGTTTTTT.

In DNA, the CDR3 is TGTGCCAGCAGCCTGGGACAGAGACAACTCTACAATGAGCAGTTCTTC. Residues: CASSLGQRQLYNEQFF. V and J are TRBV5-6 and TRBJ2-1; the match to TRBD1 covers 7 bases. Trimming removed 4 bases from V and 3 bases from J; junction bases left unmatched: 10. The germline CDR1 and CDR2 sequences are SGHDT and YYEEEE. The CDR3 has 16 residues.

This clone was seen a single time. This chain connects TRBV27 to TRBJ1-6; the match to TRBD1 covers 7 bases. V dropped 0 bases and J dropped 9; count of bases not matched to a gene: 8. The CDR3 is made up of 16 amino acids. Germline V lookup: CDR1 MNHEY, CDR2 SMNVEV (reference sequence). The DNA for the CDR3 is TGTGCCAGCAGTTTATCGGGGACAGTGGCTAGTTCACCCCTCCACTTT. Its protein is CASSLSGTVASSPLHF.

The rearrangement joins TRBV5-5 to TRBJ1-6; 7 bases map to TRBD1. The germline gives CDR1 SGHKS, CDR2 YYEKEE (reference sequence). This CDR3 comprises 14 residues. V shed 5 bases and J 10 bases; nucleotides not matched to a gene: 9. CDR3 sequence (DNA): TGTGCCAGCAGTCTTGGGCAGGGGGAATCACCCCTCCACTTT. Translating it yields CASSLGQGESPLHF.

The CDR3 region has the DNA TGTGCCAGCACTCCTGACAGGGTCTATGGCTACACCTTC. Residues: CASTPDRVYGYTF. The J gene is TRBJ1-2, the V gene TRBV12-3 or TRBV12-4; 7 bases match TRBD1. This CDR3 is 13 amino acids long. The junction had 6 bases not matched to a gene; V was cut back by 7 bases and J by 4 bases.

The V gene is TRBV18, the J gene TRBJ1-4; D uncertain. With 5 bases removed from V and 5 bases from J, the gap between germline ends came to 15 bases. Germline V CDR1 and CDR2: KGHSH, LQKENI. The CDR3 loop spans 15 amino acids. The CDR3 DNA reads TGTGCCAGCTCAGAGAGACGGAGTGACAATGAAAAACTGTTTTTT. Its translation: CASSERRSDNEKLFF.

The chain has TRBV6-5 and TRBJ1-1; D is ambiguous. V was cut by 5 bases and J by 6 bases, with 13 bases left in between. The CDR3 is made up of 13 amino acids. Per the germline V gene, CDR1 is MNHEY and CDR2 is SVGAGI. CDR3 residues: CASSHAIPAEAFF. The CDR3, as DNA: TGTGCCAGCAGTCACGCGATCCCGGCTGAAGCTTTCTTT.

The V call is TRBV11-3, the J call TRBJ2-7; D is unresolved. CDR1 is SGHNT, CDR2 YENEEA, per germline. Trimming shortened V by 4 bases and J by 4 bases, and 11 bases separated the two germline ends. The CDR3 runs 13 residues. CDR3 residues: CASSSENNYEQYF. CDR3 sequence (DNA): TGTGCCAGCAGCTCGGAGAACAATTACGAGCAGTACTTC.

The chain is built from TRBV19 and TRBJ2-5, with a weak D call TRBD1 (5 bases). Trimming took 6 bases from V and 3 from J, leaving 11 bases between them. This CDR3 contains 13 residues. In germline, CDR1 is LNHDA, CDR2 SQIVND (reference sequence). The DNA of the CDR3 is TGTGCCAGTAGCCCAACAGGTGAAGAGACCCAGTACTTC. Amino acid sequence: CASSPTGEETQYF.

The chain uses TRBV12-5 and TRBJ2-3; D may be TRBD1 (7 bases). The CDR3 consists of 20 residues. CDR1 LGHNT and CDR2 FRNRAP come from the germline V gene. The V and J ends lost 0 bases and 2 bases respectively, with 24 bases between them. CDR3: CASGLVPFTGSGGNTDTQYF. The CDR3 DNA sequence: TGTGCTAGTGGTTTGGTACCCTTCACCGGTTCAGGGGGGAACACAGATACGCAGTATTTT.

This chain connects TRBV6-5 to TRBJ1-4; 11 bases align to TRBD1. J was trimmed by 4 bases and V by 7 bases; bases with no gene match: 2. This CDR3 spans 14 amino acids. CDR1 MNHEY and CDR2 SVGAGI come from the germline V gene. CDR3 sequence: CASIGTGGNEKLFF. Written as DNA, the CDR3 is TGTGCCAGCATAGGGACAGGGGGTAATGAAAAACTGTTTTTT.